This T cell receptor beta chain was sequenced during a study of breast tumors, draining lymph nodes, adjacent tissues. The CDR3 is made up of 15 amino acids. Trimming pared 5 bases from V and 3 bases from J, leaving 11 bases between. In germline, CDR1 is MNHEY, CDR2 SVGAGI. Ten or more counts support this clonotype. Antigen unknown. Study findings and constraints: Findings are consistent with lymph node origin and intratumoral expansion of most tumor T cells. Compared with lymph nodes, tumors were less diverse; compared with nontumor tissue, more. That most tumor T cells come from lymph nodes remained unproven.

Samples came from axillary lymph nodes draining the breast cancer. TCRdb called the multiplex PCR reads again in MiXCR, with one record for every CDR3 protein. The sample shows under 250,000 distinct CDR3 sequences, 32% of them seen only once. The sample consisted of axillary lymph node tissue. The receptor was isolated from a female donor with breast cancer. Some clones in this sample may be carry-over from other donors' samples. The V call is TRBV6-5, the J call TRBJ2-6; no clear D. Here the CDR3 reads CASSTDPNGANVLTF. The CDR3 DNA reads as TGTGCCAGCAGTACGGACCCTAATGGGGCCAACGTCCTGACTTTC.